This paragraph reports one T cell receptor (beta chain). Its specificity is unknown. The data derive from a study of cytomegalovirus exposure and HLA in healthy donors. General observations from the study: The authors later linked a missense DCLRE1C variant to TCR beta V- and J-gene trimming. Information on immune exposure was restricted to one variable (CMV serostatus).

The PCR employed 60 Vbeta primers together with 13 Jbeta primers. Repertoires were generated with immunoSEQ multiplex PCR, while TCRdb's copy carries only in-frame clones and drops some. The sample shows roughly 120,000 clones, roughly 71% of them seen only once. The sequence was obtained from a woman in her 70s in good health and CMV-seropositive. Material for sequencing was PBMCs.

CDR3: CASSLAASGGIYEQYF. The CDR3 nucleotides read TGTGCCAGCAGCTTAGCCGCTAGCGGGGGGATCTACGAGCAGTACTTC. This chain uses TRBV7-2 with TRBJ2-7; 11 bases match TRBD2. V shed 0 bases, J shed 3 bases, and the junction held 4 bases outside the gene matches. The CDR3 is made up of 16 amino acids. CDR1 SGHTA and CDR2 FQGNSA come from the germline V gene.